Sequencing of this T cell receptor (beta chain) was carried out in a study of human T cells and chemical hapten exposure. Ten or more counts support this clonotype. Its antigen remains unidentified. J was trimmed by 2 bases and V by 2 bases; bases with no gene match: 6. Germline V gene data show CDR1 as MNHEY and CDR2 as SVGAGI. The CDR3 covers 16 residues. The template was total RNA from unfractionated whole blood. Single cDNA molecules in the library carried unique molecular identifiers attached during preparation. TCRdb processed the 5' RACE reads anew with MiXCR; each CDR3 protein has one entry. Of 130,000 or so distinct CDR3 sequences listed, about 4% are singletons. Whole-study findings and limits: After DPC sensitization, TCRs above 1 in 1000 frequency showed no change.

This clonotype was sampled from a female donor in good health. The rearrangement joins TRBV6-5 to TRBJ1-1, with 9 bases lining up with TRBD1. CDR3 in DNA: TGTGCCAGCAGTTACCGGACAGGGGACCCTAACACTGAAGCTTTCTTT. It codes for CASSYRTGDPNTEAFF.